These T cell receptor beta chains were read from a single sample in a study of CD4 and CD8 cells across lung adenocarcinoma regions. TCRdb processed the PCR reads anew with MiXCR; each CDR3 protein has one entry. The sample yields over 7,000 distinct CDR3 sequences, approximately 53% seen once. Material: CD4+ T cells from the center of a lung tumor. The receptors originated from a female donor with lung adenocarcinoma. The CD4 and CD8 labels of this study may be unreliable. The CDR3 runs from the conserved cysteine through the conserved F or W. Each record gives: CDR3 protein, CDR3 DNA, D gene, J gene, clone size, V gene. A D gene is named only where the DNA matches it firmly. Clone size is shown for a subset of rows, as once, few, many or a class of expanded clone.

CDR3 protein: CAFLCAPSGAYDLNF
CDR3 DNA: TGTGCCTTCCTATGTGCACCTTCTGGCGCCTACGACCTGAACTTC
D gene: .
J gene: TRBJ2-5
clone size: .
V gene: TRBV10-3

CDR3 protein: CANTNLGGGGNIQYF
CDR3 DNA: TGTGCCAACACCAACCTCGGCGGGGGGGGAAACATCCAGTATTTC
D gene: TRBD2
J gene: TRBJ2-4
clone size: .
V gene: TRBV27

CDR3 protein: CASRARQTSYEQYF
CDR3 DNA: TGTGCCAGCAGGGCAAGACAGACTTCCTACGAGCAGTACTTC
D gene: .
J gene: TRBJ2-7
clone size: .
V gene: TRBV6-1

CDR3 protein: CARANGGGDGKIQYF
CDR3 DNA: TGTGCCAGGGCCAACGGGGGCGGGGACGGAAAGATTCAGTACTTC
D gene: .
J gene: TRBJ2-4
clone size: .
V gene: TRBV27

CDR3 protein: CASSQRDRGGGNTEAFF
CDR3 DNA: TGCGCCAGCAGCCAAAGGGACAGGGGGGGAGGAAACACTGAAGCTTTCTTT
D gene: TRBD1
J gene: TRBJ1-1
clone size: .
V gene: TRBV4-1

CDR3 protein: CASSEGSSGRAGEQYF
CDR3 DNA: TGTGCCAGCAGTGAAGGGTCTAGCGGGAGGGCTGGCGAGCAGTACTTC
D gene: TRBD2
J gene: TRBJ2-7
clone size: many
V gene: TRBV6-1

CDR3 protein: CSASRGWGQFF
CDR3 DNA: TGCAGTGCTAGCAGGGGATGGGGGCAGTTCTTC
D gene: .
J gene: TRBJ2-1
clone size: many
V gene: TRBV20-1

CDR3 protein: CASSSLTGVDTQYF
CDR3 DNA: TGTGCCAGCAGTTCTCTCACAGGGGTGGATACGCAGTATTTT
D gene: TRBD1
J gene: TRBJ2-3
clone size: few
V gene: TRBV6-5

CDR3 protein: CASSPSETQYF
CDR3 DNA: TGTGCCAGCAGCCCCTCGGAGACCCAGTACTTC
D gene: .
J gene: TRBJ2-5
clone size: .
V gene: TRBV6-1

CDR3 protein: CASSFIYSRFTTGELFF
CDR3 DNA: TGTGCCAGCAGTTTTATATACAGCCGATTTACCACCGGGGAGCTGTTTTTT
D gene: .
J gene: TRBJ2-2
clone size: .
V gene: TRBV27

CDR3 protein: CASSAGQGPDTQYF
CDR3 DNA: TGTGCCAGCAGCGCGGGACAGGGCCCAGATACGCAGTATTTT
D gene: TRBD1
J gene: TRBJ2-3
clone size: .
V gene: TRBV9

CDR3 protein: CASSLAQGHEQFF
CDR3 DNA: TGTGCCAGCAGTTTAGCGCAGGGCCATGAGCAGTTCTTC
D gene: .
J gene: TRBJ2-1
clone size: .
V gene: TRBV12-3/TRBV12-4

CDR3 protein: CASSFIGSYEQYF
CDR3 DNA: TGTGCCAGCAGTTTTATCGGGTCTTACGAGCAGTACTTC
D gene: .
J gene: TRBJ2-7
clone size: few
V gene: TRBV27

CDR3 protein: CASSFGAGDTQYF
CDR3 DNA: TGTGCCAGCAGCTTTGGTGCTGGAGATACGCAGTATTTT
D gene: .
J gene: TRBJ2-3
clone size: .
V gene: TRBV7-9

CDR3 protein: CASSYSASNYGYTF
CDR3 DNA: TGTGCCAGCAGTTACTCGGCCTCGAACTATGGCTACACCTTC
D gene: .
J gene: TRBJ1-2
clone size: .
V gene: TRBV6-2/TRBV6-3

CDR3 protein: CASSVGGSHYNEQFF
CDR3 DNA: TGTGCCAGCAGCGTAGGCGGGAGTCACTACAATGAGCAGTTCTTC
D gene: TRBD2
J gene: TRBJ2-1
clone size: .
V gene: TRBV9

CDR3 protein: CAARGGGDKETQYF
CDR3 DNA: TGTGCGGCCCGAGGGGGGGGGGACAAAGAGACGCAGTATTTT
D gene: .
J gene: TRBJ2-3
clone size: .
V gene: TRBV10-3

CDR3 protein: CATSEQGRETQYF
CDR3 DNA: TGTGCCACCAGTGAACAGGGTAGAGAGACCCAGTACTTC
D gene: .
J gene: TRBJ2-5
clone size: .
V gene: TRBV24-1

CDR3 protein: CASSDIWTTDYNEQFF
CDR3 DNA: TGCGCCAGCAGTGATATTTGGACAACCGATTACAATGAGCAGTTCTTC
D gene: .
J gene: TRBJ2-1
clone size: .
V gene: TRBV10-1

CDR3 protein: CASSVPGPGAKNTQYF
CDR3 DNA: TGTGCCAGCAGTGTCCCGGGGCCGGGAGCCAAAAATACTCAGTACTTC
D gene: .
J gene: TRBJ2-4
clone size: .
V gene: TRBV27

CDR3 protein: CASSYQRGGEQFF
CDR3 DNA: TGTGCCAGCAGTTACCAGAGGGGCGGGGAGCAGTTTTTC
D gene: .
J gene: TRBJ2-1
clone size: .
V gene: TRBV6-5

CDR3 protein: CASSFRTSGQTNEQFF
CDR3 DNA: TGTGCCAGCAGTTTTAGGACTAGCGGGCAAACCAATGAGCAGTTCTTC
D gene: TRBD2
J gene: TRBJ2-1
clone size: few
V gene: TRBV12-3/TRBV12-4

CDR3 protein: CASRDRGDNEQFF
CDR3 DNA: TGTGCCAGCAGAGACAGGGGAGACAATGAGCAGTTCTTC
D gene: TRBD1
J gene: TRBJ2-1
clone size: large
V gene: TRBV6-1

CDR3 protein: CASSLVVGVQFF
CDR3 DNA: TGTGCCAGCAGCTTAGTTGTGGGAGTGCAGTTCTTC
D gene: .
J gene: TRBJ2-1
clone size: few
V gene: TRBV7-9

CDR3 protein: CASSLDRPSYSYNEQFF
CDR3 DNA: TGTGCCAGCAGCCTTGACAGGCCGTCTTACTCCTACAATGAGCAGTTCTTC
D gene: .
J gene: TRBJ2-1
clone size: .
V gene: TRBV28

CDR3 protein: CASRARDGGDTDTQYF
CDR3 DNA: TGTGCCAGCAGGGCGAGGGACGGCGGGGACACAGATACCCAGTATTTC
D gene: .
J gene: TRBJ2-3
clone size: .
V gene: TRBV7-2

CDR3 protein: CASSWAGTGLETQYF
CDR3 DNA: TGCGCCAGCAGCTGGGCCGGGACAGGGTTAGAGACCCAGTACTTC
D gene: TRBD1
J gene: TRBJ2-5
clone size: .
V gene: TRBV5-1